One and the same sample provided the 22 T cell receptor beta chains below, sequenced in a study of human CD8 memory T cell subsets. UMI-labeled 5' RACE generated the TCR beta libraries. Following a re-call of the 5' RACE reads, TCRdb has one entry per CDR3 protein and lacks DNA. The sample features around 10,000 distinct CDR3 sequences, with 15% to 20% in its top ten. Progenitor exhausted-like CD8+ memory cells (TPEX) were CCR7+ PD-1+ TIGIT+. The sequenced sample consisted of CD8+ T cells from PBMCs. The receptors were gathered from a human donor in good health.

The chain is built from TRBV7-8 and TRBJ1-5; TCRdb outputs TRBD1, but without DNA this stays unchecked. Germline CDR1 and CDR2: SGHVS and FQNEAQ. CDR3 length: 17 amino acids. CDR3 protein: CASSTPRQGGSNQPQHF. Supplemented by reference TRBV7-8 and TRBJ1-5, the full variable domain reads GAGVSQSPRYKVAKRGQDVALRCDPISGHVSLFWYQQALGQGPEFLTYFQNEAQLDKSGLPSDRFFAERPEGSVSTLKIQRTQQEDSAVYLCASSTPRQGGSNQPQHFGDGTRLSIL.

The genes are TRBV28 and TRBJ2-7; TCRdb returns TRBD1, unconfirmable since there is no DNA. CDR3 length equals 15 residues. Germline-derived CDR1 and CDR2 are MDHEN and SYDVKM. The CDR3 loop is CASRYIAKGAGEQYF.

V and J are TRBV3-1 and TRBJ1-1; TCRdb's D gene call, TRBD1, goes unchecked for lack of DNA. From germline, CDR1 is LGHDT and CDR2 YNNKEL (reference sequence). This CDR3 has 14 amino acids. The CDR3 sequence: CASRGRVTGTEAFF.

The chain has TRBV7-9 and TRBJ2-7; TCRdb proposes TRBD1, but this gene call is untestable without DNA. The CDR3 is made up of 12 amino acids. Germline-derived CDR1 and CDR2 are SEHNR and FQNEAQ (reference sequence). The CDR3 protein is CASSFQGHEQYF.

The chain links TRBV7-2 to TRBJ1-2; TCRdb's assignment of TRBD1 cannot be checked, as there is no DNA. The length of the CDR3 is 17 residues. Germline CDR1 is SGHTA and CDR2 is FQGNSA. This CDR3 is CASSSLYTKTGTYGYTF.

The J gene is TRBJ1-1, the V gene TRBV13. From germline, CDR1 is PRHDT and CDR2 FYEKMQ (reference sequence). This CDR3 spans 14 amino acids. The CDR3 sequence is CASSLESGNTEAFF. Full variable domain (missing parts from reference TRBV13 and TRBJ1-1): AAGVIQSPRHLIKEKRETATLKCYPIPRHDTVYWYQQGPGQDPQFLISFYEKMQSDKGSIPDRFSAQQFSDYHSELNMSSLELGDSALYFCASSLESGNTEAFFGQGTRLTVV.

The chain carries TRBV12-3 or TRBV12-4 and TRBJ1-5. The CDR3 totals 15 residues. CDR3 residues: CASSFGSGGWQPQHF.

The chain has TRBV27 and TRBJ2-1; TCRdb's D call of TRBD2 is untestable without DNA. The V gene's germline CDR1 is MNHEY and CDR2 SMNVEV (reference sequence). This CDR3 spans 15 amino acids. CDR3 residues: CASSLLETSNNEQFF.

V gene TRBV4-3 combines with J gene TRBJ2-3. Germline V CDR1 and CDR2: LGHNA, YSLEER. The CDR3 spans 13 residues. CDR3 residues: CASSQVRTDTQYF.

This clonotype is identified as medium-sized from frequency. The chain recombines TRBV12-3 or TRBV12-4 with TRBJ1-5; the TRBD1 assignment by TCRdb is unverifiable without DNA. The CDR3 is 14 amino acids. The CDR3 reads CASGNGGPNQPQHF.

The chain carries TRBV25-1 and TRBJ2-7; the TCRdb D gene call, TRBD2, has no DNA to confirm it. This CDR3 contains 14 residues. Looked up from germline, CDR1 is MGHDK and CDR2 is SYGVNS. The CDR3 sequence: CASRAGSLSYEQYF.

The CDR3 loop is CSAFLGGANEQFF. The rearrangement links TRBV20-1 to TRBJ2-1; the D call of TRBD1 rests on TCRdb alone, since no DNA is present to check it. The CDR3 runs to 13 residues. Germline V gene lookup returns CDR1 DFQATT and CDR2 SNEGSKA (reference sequence).

The chain carries TRBV5-1 and TRBJ2-7; no DNA is available, so the TRBD1 call from TCRdb remains unchecked. This CDR3 has 14 residues. CDR1 and CDR2 (germline): SGHRS, YFSETQ. The CDR3 region is CASSNEWDSYEQYF.

This chain links TRBV7-9 with TRBJ1-1; TCRdb outputs TRBD1, but without DNA this stays unchecked. This CDR3 has 14 residues. Germline V lookup: CDR1 SEHNR, CDR2 FQNEAQ (reference sequence). CDR3: CASSRGNTNTEAFF.

V usage is TRBV28 and J usage is TRBJ1-6; the D call from TCRdb, TRBD1, cannot be confirmed without DNA. This CDR3 spans 13 amino acids. Per germline, CDR1 MDHEN and CDR2 SYDVKM. CDR3 sequence reads: CASTGHNHSPLHF.

The rearrangement joins TRBV2 to TRBJ2-7; there is no DNA to check the TCRdb D call of TRBD1. Germline assignment: CDR1 SNHLY and CDR2 FYNNEI. The CDR3 covers 15 residues. CDR3: CASSGGSGWPDEQYF.

The CDR3 spells CASSATGAFRANTGELFF. The chain joins TRBV9 to TRBJ2-2; TCRdb's D gene call, TRBD1, goes unchecked for lack of DNA. The CDR3 consists of 18 residues. Germline assignment: CDR1 SGDLS and CDR2 YYNGEE. Looking up the rest from reference TRBV9 and TRBJ2-2 gives the full variable domain: DSGVTQTPKHLITATGQRVTLRCSPRSGDLSVYWYQQSLDQGLQFLIQYYNGEERAKGNILERFSAQQFPDLHSELNLSSLELGDSALYFCASSATGAFRANTGELFFGEGSRLTVL.

The rearrangement joins TRBV2 to TRBJ2-2; TCRdb calls TRBD2, which cannot be checked without DNA. This CDR3 has 15 residues. Germline V lookup: CDR1 SNHLY, CDR2 FYNNEI. The CDR3 here is CAIVSSGSITGELFF.

The chain joins TRBV10-3 to TRBJ2-5; as DNA is missing, the TRBD2 call by TCRdb cannot be tested. This CDR3 region has 15 residues. Germline CDR1 is ENHRY and CDR2 is SYGVKD. CDR3 in amino acids: CAISGSASGAETQYF.

Judged by frequency, this clonotype is medium-sized. The chain joins TRBV20-1 to TRBJ1-1; the D call of TRBD1 rests on TCRdb alone, since no DNA is present to check it. Germline-derived CDR1 and CDR2 are DFQATT and SNEGSKA (reference sequence). The CDR3 consists of 12 residues. Here the CDR3 reads CSARVGGRFAFF.

The rearrangement joins TRBV27 to TRBJ2-1; TCRdb lists TRBD1, though no DNA is available to test this call. There are 15 residues in the CDR3. Germline V lookup: CDR1 MNHEY, CDR2 SMNVEV (reference sequence). CDR3 region: CASSPGAGTYNEQFF.

The J gene is TRBJ2-1, the V gene TRBV9. Germline loops: CDR1 SGDLS, CDR2 YYNGEE. This CDR3 has 13 amino acids. CDR3 region: CASSGPPRNEQFF.